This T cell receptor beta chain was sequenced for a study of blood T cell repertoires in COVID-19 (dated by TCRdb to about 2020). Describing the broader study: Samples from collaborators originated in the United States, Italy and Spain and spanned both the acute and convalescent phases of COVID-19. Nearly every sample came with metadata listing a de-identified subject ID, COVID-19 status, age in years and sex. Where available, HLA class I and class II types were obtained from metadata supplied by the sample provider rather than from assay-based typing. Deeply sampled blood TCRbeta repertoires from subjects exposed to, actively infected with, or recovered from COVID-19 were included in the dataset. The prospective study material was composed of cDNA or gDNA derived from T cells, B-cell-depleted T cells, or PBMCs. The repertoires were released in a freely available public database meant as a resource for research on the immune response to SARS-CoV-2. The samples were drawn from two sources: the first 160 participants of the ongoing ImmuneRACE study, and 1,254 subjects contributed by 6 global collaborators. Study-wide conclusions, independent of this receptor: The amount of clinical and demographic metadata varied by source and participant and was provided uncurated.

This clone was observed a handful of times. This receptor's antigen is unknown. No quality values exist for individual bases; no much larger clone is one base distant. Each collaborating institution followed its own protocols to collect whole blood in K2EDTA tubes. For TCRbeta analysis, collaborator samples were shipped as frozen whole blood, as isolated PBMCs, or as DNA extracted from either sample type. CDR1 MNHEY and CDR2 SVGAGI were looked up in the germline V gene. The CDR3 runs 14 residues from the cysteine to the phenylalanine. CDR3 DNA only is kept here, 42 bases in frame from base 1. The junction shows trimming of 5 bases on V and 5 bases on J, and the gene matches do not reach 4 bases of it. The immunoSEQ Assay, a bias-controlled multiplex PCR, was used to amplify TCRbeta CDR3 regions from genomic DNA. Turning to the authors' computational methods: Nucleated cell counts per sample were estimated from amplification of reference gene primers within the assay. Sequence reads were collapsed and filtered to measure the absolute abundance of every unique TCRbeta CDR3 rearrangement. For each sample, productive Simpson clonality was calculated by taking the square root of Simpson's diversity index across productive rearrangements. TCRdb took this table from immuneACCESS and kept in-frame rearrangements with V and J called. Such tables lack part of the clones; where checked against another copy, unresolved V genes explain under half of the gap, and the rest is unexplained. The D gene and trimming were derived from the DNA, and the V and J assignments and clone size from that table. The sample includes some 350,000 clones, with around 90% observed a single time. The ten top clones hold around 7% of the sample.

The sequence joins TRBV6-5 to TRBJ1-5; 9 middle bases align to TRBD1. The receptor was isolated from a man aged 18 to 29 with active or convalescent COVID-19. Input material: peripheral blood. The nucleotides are TGTGCCAGCAGTCGGACAGGGGATTATCAGCCCCAGCATTTT. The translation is CASSRTGDYQPQHF.